This TCR beta chain originates from a study of cytomegalovirus exposure and HLA in healthy donors. At the level of the study: Of the donors genotyped, approximately 430 in all, 75% to 90% fell in the Caucasian-associated ancestry cluster.

Overall study results and limits: There were 150 to 200 TCR beta chains listed as cytomegalovirus-associated.

The PCR employed 60 Vbeta primers together with 13 Jbeta primers. Produced via immunoSEQ multiplex PCR; TCRdb's table is partial and in-frame only. The sample has about 190,000 clones; 60% to 80% are singletons. The CDR3 length is 13 residues. With 6 bases removed from V and 5 bases from J, the gap between germline ends came to 13 bases. Germline V gene data show CDR1 as MNHNY and CDR2 as SVGAGI (reference sequence). Though nominally healthy at sampling, donors likely had unrecorded immune exposures. This clone showed up just a few times. Its target is unknown. Input material: PBMCs. This TCR was recovered from a woman aged 25 to 39 in good health and CMV-seropositive. This chain joins TRBV6-6 and TRBJ2-5; no clear D. The CDR3 protein is CASSTAVSETQYF. CDR3 coding DNA: TGTGCCAGCAGCACGGCGGTGTCGGAGACCCAGTACTTC.